Below, 11 T cell receptor beta chains from the same sample are listed, as sequenced in a study of blood T cell repertoires in COVID-19. Method: immunoSEQ multiplex PCR; TCRdb's copy keeps in-frame clones and lacks some. Of 300,000 to 400,000 clones in the sample, about nine tenths were seen once. The material sequenced was peripheral blood. These receptors originate from a woman aged 30 to 39 with COVID-19, enrolled during active disease.

This rearrangement joins TRBV5-4 to TRBJ2-3, with 7 bases fitting TRBD1. Looked up from germline, CDR1 is SGHNT and CDR2 is YYREEE (reference sequence). V shed 4 bases and J 2 bases; nucleotides not matched to a gene: 7. This CDR3 is 15 amino acids long. CDR3: CASSTQGKLTDTQYF. CDR3 bases: TGTGCCAGCAGCACACAGGGGAAACTCACAGATACGCAGTATTTT.

The V call is TRBV9, the J call TRBJ2-3; D possibly corresponds to TRBD2 (6 bases). The CDR3 extends over 15 amino acids. The V gene's germline CDR1 is SGDLS and CDR2 YYNGEE. V gave up 2 bases and J gave up 2 bases, with 12 bases separating them. The CDR3 loop is CASSVFGGVTDTQYF. The DNA for the CDR3 is TGTGCCAGCAGCGTCTTCGGGGGTGTCACAGATACGCAGTATTTT. The full variable domain, rest sourced from reference TRBV9 and TRBJ2-3, is DSGVTQTPKHLITATGQRVTLRCSPRSGDLSVYWYQQSLDQGLQFLIQYYNGEERAKGNILERFSAQQFPDLHSELNLSSLELGDSALYFCASSVFGGVTDTQYFGPGTRLTVL.

This chain links TRBV6-5 with TRBJ1-2; 10 bases agree with TRBD1. Germline trimming cut 5 bases from V and 9 bases from J; bases unmatched to any gene: 12. In germline, CDR1 is MNHEY, CDR2 SVGAGI. This CDR3 is 15 amino acids long. The CDR3 sequence is CASSKPGQGRSSYTF. CDR3 in DNA: TGTGCCAGCAGTAAGCCGGGACAGGGGAGGTCGAGCTACACCTTC.

This clone was observed a handful of times. The gene calls are TRBV12-5 and TRBJ2-1; 8 positions match TRBD2. V dropped 7 bases and J dropped 2; count of bases not matched to a gene: 10. There are 16 residues in the CDR3. Germline V gene sequence: CDR1 LGHNT, CDR2 FRNRAP. CDR3 in DNA: TGTGCTAGTGCTAATAGGGGACTAGGAGCCTACAATGAGCAGTTCTTC. Translating it yields CASANRGLGAYNEQFF.

The DNA for the CDR3 is TGTGCCAGCAGGTCCGGGACAGAAGAGACCCAGTACTTC. This gives the protein CASRSGTEETQYF. The V call is TRBV5-4, the J call TRBJ2-5; 7 bases line up with TRBD1. V lost 5 bases to trimming and J lost 3 bases; unmatched junction nucleotides: 4. CDR3 length: 13 amino acids. Germline-derived CDR1 and CDR2 are SGHNT and YYREEE (reference sequence).

CDR3 sequence (DNA): TGTGCCAGGAATACAGGGGCCTCGGCGAACACTGAAGCTTTCTTT. Protein: CARNTGASANTEAFF. The chain joins TRBV2 to TRBJ1-1; TRBD1 aligns across 7 bases. Germline V gene data show CDR1 as SNHLY and CDR2 as FYNNEI. This CDR3 has 15 residues. After removal of 9 bases from V and 1 base from J, the junction contained 11 bases not matched to a gene.

This clone was picked up one time. The J gene is TRBJ1-1, the V gene TRBV7-6, with a weak D call TRBD1 (5 bases). The V gene's germline CDR1 is SGHVS and CDR2 FNYEAQ. The V and J ends lost 0 bases and 1 base respectively, with 24 bases between them. The CDR3 covers 20 residues. This CDR3 reads CASSLATSSRQSKTNTEAFF. The DNA for the CDR3 is TGTGCCAGCAGCTTAGCGACTTCGTCTCGACAGAGTAAGACGAACACTGAAGCTTTCTTT.

V and J are TRBV12-3 or TRBV12-4 and TRBJ2-7, with a possible D match to TRBD1 (6 bases). V was clipped by 5 bases and J by 7 bases, with 12 bases between them. The CDR3 is 12 amino acids. The CDR3 sequence: CASSPSRGEQYF. The DNA for the CDR3 is TGTGCCAGCAGTCCTAGTAGGGGGGAGCAGTACTTC.

The chain couples TRBV18 to TRBJ1-3; 9 bases agree with TRBD1. The CDR3 is 17 residues long. CDR1 is KGHSH and CDR2 is LQKENI in the germline V gene. Trimming cost V 0 bases and J 4 bases; bases outside gene matches: 7. The CDR3 region is CASSPPGQGRGGNTIYF. The DNA for the CDR3 is TGTGCCAGCTCACCACCGGGACAGGGACGCGGGGGAAACACCATATATTTT. The full variable domain, rest sourced from reference TRBV18 and TRBJ1-3, is NAGVMQNPRHLVRRRGQEARLRCSPMKGHSHVYWYRQLPEEGLKFMVYLQKENIIDESGMPKERFSAEFPKEGPSILRIQQVVRGDSAAYFCASSPPGQGRGGNTIYFGEGSWLTVV.

The genes are TRBV7-2 and TRBJ1-2, with TRBD1 as a possible D gene (6 bases). Germline values: CDR1 SGHTA, CDR2 FQGNSA. The V and J ends lost 1 base and 8 bases respectively, with 11 bases between them. The CDR3 has 13 amino acids. CDR3 sequence: CASSLEGVMGYTF. CDR3 coding DNA: TGTGCCAGCAGCTTAGAGGGGGTTATGGGCTACACCTTC.

The chain joins TRBV27 to TRBJ2-1; D gene unclear. This CDR3 is built from 11 residues. V lost 2 bases to trimming and J lost 10 bases, with 6 bases between them. Germline CDR1 and CDR2: MNHEY and SMNVEV (reference sequence). CDR3 sequence reads: CASSLNEEQFF. The CDR3 nucleotides read TGTGCCAGCAGTTTAAACGAGGAGCAGTTCTTC.